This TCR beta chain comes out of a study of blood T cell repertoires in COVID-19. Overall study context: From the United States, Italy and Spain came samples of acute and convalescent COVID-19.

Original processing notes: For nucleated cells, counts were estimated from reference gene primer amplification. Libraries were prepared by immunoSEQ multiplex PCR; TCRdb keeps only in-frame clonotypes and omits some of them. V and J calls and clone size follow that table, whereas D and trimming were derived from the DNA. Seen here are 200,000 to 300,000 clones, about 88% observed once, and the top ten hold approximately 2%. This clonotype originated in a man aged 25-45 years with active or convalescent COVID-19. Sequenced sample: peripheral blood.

In DNA form, the CDR3 reads TGTGCCGGAAAGGGTCCAGGGGTTATCTATGGCTACACCTTC. This encodes CAGKGPGVIYGYTF. V gene TRBV30 combines with J gene TRBJ1-2; perhaps TRBD1 as D (6 bases). Trimming took 8 bases from V and 4 from J, leaving 20 bases between them. The CDR3 has 14 residues. Per germline, CDR1 GTSNPN and CDR2 SVGIG (reference sequence). Looking up the rest from reference TRBV30 and TRBJ1-2 gives the full variable domain: SQTIHQWPATLVQPVGSPLSLECTVEGTSNPNLYWYRQAAGRGLQLLFYSVGIGQISSEVPQNLSASRPQDRQFILSSKKLLLSDSGFYLCAGKGPGVIYGYTFGSGTRLTVV.